The source of this T cell receptor beta chain is a study of blood T cell repertoires in COVID-19. At the level of the study: The cDNA or gDNA used as material had been derived from T cells, B-cell-depleted T cells, or PBMCs.

This CDR3 has 15 amino acids. The V and J ends lost 5 bases and 0 bases, in that order; junction bases with no gene match: 7. Germline lookup yields CDR1 SGHTA and CDR2 FQGNSA. TCRdb's table, derived via immunoSEQ multiplex PCR, lists solely in-frame clones and lacks some. The sample shows tens of thousands of clones, under 85% of them seen only once. This clone was picked up one time. The origin of this receptor is an elderly woman with acute or convalescent COVID-19. This chain joins TRBV7-2 and TRBJ2-7, with 7 bases lining up with TRBD2. Sequenced material: peripheral blood. The CDR3 DNA sequence: TGTGCCAGCAGCGAGAGGGGCGGGAGCTCCTACGAGCAGTACTTC. Translation gives CASSERGGSSYEQYF.